This TCR beta chain was identified in a study of CD8 T cells in Susac syndrome. Study observations and caveats: As the study acknowledged, the number of individuals in its TCR sequencing and HLA analysis was relatively small.

Sequencing of TCR beta was undertaken in CD8+ and CD4+ T cells derived from blood. The TEMRA cells underwent FACS enrichment, while the CD8+ and CD4+ T cells underwent negative isolation. Only one count was recorded for this clonotype. No antigen is known for it. Trimming removed 5 bases at V and 2 bases at J, with 7 bases between. Germline values: CDR1 SQVTM, CDR2 ANQGSEA. The CDR3 is 11 amino acids. The authors reverse transcribed roughly 0.5 to 1 ug RNA with random hexamers. The CDR3 of TCR beta was amplified by immunoSEQ multiplex PCR across 54 Vbeta and 13 Jbeta. TCRdb independently ran MiXCR on the immunoSEQ multiplex PCR reads; one entry per CDR3 protein. The sample yields around 130,000 distinct CDR3 sequences, nearly 95% seen once.

The sequencing sample was made of CD4+ T cells from PBMCs. The receptor comes from a human donor in good health. V is TRBV29-1 and J is TRBJ2-7, with D perhaps TRBD1 (5 bases). The CDR3 protein is CSVSTAYEQYF. CDR3 nucleotide sequence: TGCAGCGTTTCGACAGCCTACGAGCAGTACTTC.